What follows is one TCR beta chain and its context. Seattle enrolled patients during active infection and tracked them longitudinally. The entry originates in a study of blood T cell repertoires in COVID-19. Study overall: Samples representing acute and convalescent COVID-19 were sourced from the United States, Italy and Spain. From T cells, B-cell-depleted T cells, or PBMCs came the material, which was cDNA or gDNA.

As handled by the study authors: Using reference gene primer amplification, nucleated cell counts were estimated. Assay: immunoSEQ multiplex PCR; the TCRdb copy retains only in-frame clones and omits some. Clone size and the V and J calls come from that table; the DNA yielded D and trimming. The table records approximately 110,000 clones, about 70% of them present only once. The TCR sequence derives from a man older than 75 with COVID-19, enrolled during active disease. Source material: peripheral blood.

The CDR3 DNA sequence: TGTGCCAGCAGCCCCCGGATGGGCTATGCGAACACCGGGGAGCTGTTTTTT. This sequence encodes CASSPRMGYANTGELFF. This sequence joins TRBV7-2 and TRBJ2-2; D is undetermined. The CDR3 has 17 amino acids. Between the trimmed V and J ends, which lost 5 bases and 0 bases, there was a span of 16 bases. CDR1 is SGHTA, CDR2 FQGNSA, per germline.